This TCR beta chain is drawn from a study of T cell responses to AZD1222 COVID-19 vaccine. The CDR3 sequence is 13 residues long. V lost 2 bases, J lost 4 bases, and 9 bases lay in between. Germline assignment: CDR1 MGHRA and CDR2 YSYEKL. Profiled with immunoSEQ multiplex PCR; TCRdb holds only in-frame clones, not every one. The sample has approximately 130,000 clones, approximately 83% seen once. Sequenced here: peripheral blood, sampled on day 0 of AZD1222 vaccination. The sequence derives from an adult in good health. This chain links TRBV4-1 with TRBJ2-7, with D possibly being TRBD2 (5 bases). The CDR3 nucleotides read TGCGCCAGCAGCCAACAGACGGGATACGAGCAGTACTTC. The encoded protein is CASSQQTGYEQYF.